The 5 T cell receptor beta chains reported below all come from one sample, sequenced in a study of T-cell memory formation after mild COVID-19 (dated by TCRdb to about 2021). Library prep was done by 5' RACE. Sequencing was performed on an Illumina NovaSeq 6000. TCRdb cleaned the public reads at Q25 with fastp, built clones with MiXCR and kept in-frame beta chains. Merged by CDR3 protein, the rows form single entries marked with the most common genes and DNA. In this sample the table shows about 400,000 distinct CDR3 sequences, roughly 14% of which occur a single time. Together, the top ten hold around a fifth of the sample. What was sequenced was PBMCs or a T cell subset sorted from them (not recorded which). The source of these receptors is a man aged 18-30 years who had mild COVID-19 (a few samples of this study predate the infection). The sample titles of this study are shuffled in the database, so cell type and time point are left out; the donor was told from shared clones.

The sample holds a few counts of this clonotype. The chain uses TRBV27 and TRBJ2-4, with D perhaps being TRBD1 or TRBD2 (5 bases each). V shed 5 bases and J shed 0 bases, with 14 bases lying between them. CDR3 length equals 16 residues. Germline CDR1 MNHEY, CDR2 SMNVEV (reference sequence). The CDR3 DNA reads TGTGCCAGCAGTGACCGGGACGGACTAGCCAAAAACATTCAGTACTTC. Its translation: CASSDRDGLAKNIQYF.

In its sample, this clonotype was seen a few times. CDR3 region: CASSRTSSSYNEQFF. CDR3 nucleotides: TGTGCCAGCAGTCGTACTTCGAGCTCCTACAATGAGCAGTTCTTC. V and J are TRBV6-5 and TRBJ2-1; no clear D gene. The germline gives CDR1 MNHEY, CDR2 SVGAGI. CDR3 length: 15 residues. V lost 5 bases to trimming and J lost 0 bases, with 11 bases between them.

Only a few counts were recorded for this clonotype. This rearrangement joins TRBV20-1 to TRBJ2-3; the D call may be TRBD1 or TRBD2 (6 bases each). Germline V gene data show CDR1 as DFQATT and CDR2 as SNEGSKA (reference sequence). Trimming left V 6 bases short and J 4 bases short, with 17 bases between. This CDR3 is 14 amino acids long. This chain's CDR3 is CSALPGAGADTQYF. The CDR3 DNA is TGCAGTGCCCTACCGGGGGCTGGCGCAGATACGCAGTATTTT.

This clonotype was picked up a small number of times. The chain joins TRBV6-6 to TRBJ1-4; perhaps TRBD1 as D (5 bases). Germline CDR1 is MNHNY and CDR2 is SVGAGI (reference sequence). The CDR3 length is 15 residues. V dropped 4 bases and J dropped 4 bases, with 13 bases sitting between them. The DNA of the CDR3 is TGTGCCAGCAGTTCCTCAGGGAAGATTAATGAAAAACTGTTTTTT. It codes for CASSSSGKINEKLFF.

This clonotype was recorded a few times. The CDR3 coding sequence is TGTGCCAGCAGTCCACAGATCATCGATACGCAGTATTTT. It specifies CASSPQIIDTQYF. The chain carries TRBV12-3 or TRBV12-4 and TRBJ2-3; no definite D call. V shed 5 bases and J shed 6 bases, with 12 bases lying between them. The length of the CDR3 is 13 residues.